This T cell receptor (beta chain) was obtained from a study of CD8 T cells in Susac syndrome. Reverse transcription of about 0.5 to 1 ug RNA used random hexamers. Amplification of TCR beta CDR3 was carried out by immunoSEQ multiplex PCR, which covered 54 Vbeta and 13 Jbeta segments. MiXCR was run by TCRdb on the immunoSEQ multiplex PCR reads, yielding one entry per CDR3 protein. The sample carries some 110,000 distinct CDR3 sequences, approximately 93% recorded once. This CDR3 region has 17 residues. The germline CDR1 and CDR2 sequences are SGHNT and YYREEE (reference sequence). V lost 1 base to trimming and J lost 1 base, with 16 bases between them. Negative isolation yielded CD8+ and CD4+ T cells; FACS enriched TEMRA cells.

This clonotype originated in a human donor with multiple sclerosis. This rearrangement joins TRBV5-4 to TRBJ2-3, with D perhaps matching TRBD1 (6 bases). Sequenced sample: CD4+ T cells from PBMCs. The CDR3 nucleotides are TGTGCCAGCAGCTTGTCGGCTCACGAGGGGGGCACAGATACGCAGTATTTT. This sequence encodes CASSLSAHEGGTDTQYF.